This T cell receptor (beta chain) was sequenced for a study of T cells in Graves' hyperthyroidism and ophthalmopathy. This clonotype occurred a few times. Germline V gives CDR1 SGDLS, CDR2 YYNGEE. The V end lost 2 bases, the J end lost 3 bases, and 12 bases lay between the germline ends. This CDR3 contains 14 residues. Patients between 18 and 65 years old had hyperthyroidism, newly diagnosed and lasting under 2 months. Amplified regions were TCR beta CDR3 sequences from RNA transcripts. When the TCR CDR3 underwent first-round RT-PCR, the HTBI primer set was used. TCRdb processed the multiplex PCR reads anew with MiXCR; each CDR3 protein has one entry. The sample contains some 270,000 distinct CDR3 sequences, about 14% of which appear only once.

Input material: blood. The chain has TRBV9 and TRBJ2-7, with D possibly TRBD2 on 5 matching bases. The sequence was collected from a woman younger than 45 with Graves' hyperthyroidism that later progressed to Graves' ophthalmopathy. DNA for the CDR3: TGTGCCAGCAGCGTCGGTAGCGCGGACTACGAGCAGTACTTC. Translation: CASSVGSADYEQYF.